The 6 T cell receptor beta chains below come from one sample, sequenced in a study of CD8+CD57+ T cells in acquired aplastic anemia. Investigators profiled TCR beta VDJ and CDR3 from genomic DNA template. TCRdb re-called the reads through MiXCR, storing one row per CDR3 protein. The table lists roughly 80,000 distinct CDR3 sequences, about 45% of them singletons, with 60% to 75% in the top ten. The source material was sorted CD4+, CD8+, or CD8+CD57+ T cells (not recorded which) from PBMCs. These receptors all come from a human donor in good health, serving as a control.

This clonotype was seen at least ten times. The V call is TRBV9, the J call TRBJ2-1; 9 nucleotides line up with TRBD2. Trimming removed 3 bases from V and 7 bases from J; junction bases left unmatched: 14. CDR3 length equals 17 residues. Germline assignment: CDR1 SGDLS and CDR2 YYNGEE. CDR3 loop: CASSAVQGAGGLNEQFF. The CDR3 DNA sequence: TGTGCCAGCAGCGCCGTTCAGGGAGCGGGAGGTTTAAATGAGCAGTTCTTC.

This chain joins TRBV11-2 and TRBJ2-1; 7 bases are shared with TRBD2. Germline CDR1 and CDR2: SGHAT and FQNNGV. The CDR3 has 13 amino acids. The V gene end was trimmed by 6 bases and the J gene end by 2 bases; junction bases not matched to a gene: 1. CDR3 in DNA: TGTGCCAGCAGGGGGACTACCTACAATGAGCAGTTCTTC. It is translated as CASRGTTYNEQFF.

The chain has TRBV4-2 and TRBJ2-1; TRBD1 matches at 8 bases. The CDR3 covers 16 residues. V lost 4 bases and J lost 8; bases outside the gene matches: 13. Per the germline V gene, CDR1 is LGHNA and CDR2 is YNFKEQ. CDR3 amino acids: CASSLRTGISDDEQFF. DNA of the CDR3: TGTGCCAGCAGCCTGAGGACAGGGATCTCTGACGATGAGCAGTTCTTC.

The genes are TRBV7-2 and TRBJ2-1, with a possible D match to TRBD2 (6 bases). CDR1 is SGHTA, CDR2 FQGNSA, per germline. The germline V and J ends were trimmed by 4 bases and 8 bases, with 18 bases remaining between them. This CDR3 contains 15 residues. The CDR3 DNA sequence: TGTGCCAGCAGCTCTCGACTAGGTGGGGTGGATGAGCAGTTCTTC. Encoded protein: CASSSRLGGVDEQFF.

Concerning this clonotype: At one end the junction does not follow the germline gene, possibly because of a read error. The V call is TRBV7-7, the J call TRBJ2-7; weak D call: TRBD2 (5 bases). Germline V gene data show CDR1 as SSHAT and CDR2 as FNYEAQ (reference sequence). This CDR3 comprises 15 residues. In nucleotides, the CDR3 is TGTGCCCGCAGCTTAAATTCGGGGAGCAGCTCCGAGCGGTACTTC. It is translated as CARSLNSGSSSERYF. Combining the CDR3 with reference TRBV7-7 and TRBJ2-7 gives the whole variable domain GAGVSQSPRYKVTKRGQDVTLRCDPISSHATLYWYQQALGQGPEFLTYFNYEAQPDKSGLPSDRFSAERPEGSISTLTIQRTEQRDSAMYRCARSLNSGSSSERYFGPGTRLTVT.

This clonotype was seen ten or more times. J is TRBJ2-7 and V is TRBV10-2, with 7 nucleotides matching TRBD2. This CDR3 contains 13 residues. Per germline, CDR1 WSHSY and CDR2 SAAADI. V gave up 10 bases and J gave up 3 bases; unmatched junction bases: 9. The DNA for the CDR3 is TGCGCCACCGCCTGGACTAGTAGCTACGAGCAGTACTTC. This encodes CATAWTSSYEQYF.